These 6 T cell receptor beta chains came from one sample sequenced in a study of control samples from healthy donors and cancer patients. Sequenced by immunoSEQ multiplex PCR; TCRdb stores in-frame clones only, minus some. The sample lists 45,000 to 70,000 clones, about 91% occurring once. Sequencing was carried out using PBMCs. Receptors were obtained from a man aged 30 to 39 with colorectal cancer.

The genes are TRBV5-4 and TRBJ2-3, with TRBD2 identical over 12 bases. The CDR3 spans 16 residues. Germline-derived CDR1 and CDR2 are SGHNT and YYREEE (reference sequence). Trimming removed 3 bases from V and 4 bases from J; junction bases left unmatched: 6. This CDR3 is CASSSPTSGGSDTQYF. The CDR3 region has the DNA TGTGCCAGCAGCTCACCGACTAGCGGGGGCTCAGATACGCAGTATTTT.

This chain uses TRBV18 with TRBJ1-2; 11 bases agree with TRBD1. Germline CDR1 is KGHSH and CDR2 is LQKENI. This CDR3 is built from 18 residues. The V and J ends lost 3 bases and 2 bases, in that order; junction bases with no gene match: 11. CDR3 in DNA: TGTGCCAGCTCACCGCTTGGACAGGGGGCCGGCGGGAACTATGGCTACACCTTC. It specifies CASSPLGQGAGGNYGYTF.

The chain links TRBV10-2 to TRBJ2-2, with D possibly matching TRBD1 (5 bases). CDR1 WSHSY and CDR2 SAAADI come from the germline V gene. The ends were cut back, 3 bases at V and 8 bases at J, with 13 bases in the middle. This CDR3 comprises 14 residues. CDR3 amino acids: CASSDTGSLGELFF. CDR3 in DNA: TGCGCCAGCAGTGACACAGGTTCCCTAGGGGAGCTGTTTTTT.

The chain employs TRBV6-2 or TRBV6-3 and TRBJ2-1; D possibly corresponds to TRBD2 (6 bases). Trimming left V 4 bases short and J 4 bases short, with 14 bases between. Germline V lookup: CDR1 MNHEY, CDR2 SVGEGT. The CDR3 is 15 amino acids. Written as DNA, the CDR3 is TGTGCCAGCAGTTCGACGGGGGAAACTTACAATGAGCAGTTCTTC. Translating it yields CASSSTGETYNEQFF.

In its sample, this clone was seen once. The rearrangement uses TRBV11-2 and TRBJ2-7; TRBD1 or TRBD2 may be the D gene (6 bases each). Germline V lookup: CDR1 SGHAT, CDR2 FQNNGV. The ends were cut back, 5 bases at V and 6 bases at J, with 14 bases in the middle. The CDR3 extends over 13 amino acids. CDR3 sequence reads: CASSLGGLGEQYF. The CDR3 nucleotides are TGTGCCAGCAGCCTGGGGGGCCTAGGCGAGCAGTACTTC.

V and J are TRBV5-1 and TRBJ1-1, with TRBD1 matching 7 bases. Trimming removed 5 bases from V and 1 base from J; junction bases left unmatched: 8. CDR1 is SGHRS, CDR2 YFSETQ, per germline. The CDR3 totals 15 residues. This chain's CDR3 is CASRRVDRANTEAFF. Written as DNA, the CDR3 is TGCGCCAGCAGAAGGGTCGACAGGGCGAACACTGAAGCTTTCTTT.